These T cell receptor beta chains were read from a single sample in a study of human T cells and chemical hapten exposure. TCRdb analysed the RACE reads with MiXCR anew, one entry per CDR3 protein. This sample has approximately 100,000 distinct CDR3 sequences; about 10% occur once, and the top ten carry under 4.5%. The source material was whole blood, sampled in connection with sensitization to the hapten diphenylcyclopropenone (DPC). The receptors stem from a woman in her forties with alopecia areata. Some clones in this sample may be carry-over from other donors' samples. CDR3s include the opening cysteine and the closing phenylalanine or tryptophan. A D gene is named only where the DNA matches it firmly. The size of a clone is reported for some rows only, either as once, few or many, or as a class for expanded clones.

j_gene: TRBJ2-7; d_gene: NA; abundance: many; len: 12; v_gene: TRBV25-1; CDR3aa: CASSQSSYEQYF; CDR3nt: TGTGCCAGCAGTCAAAGTTCCTACGAGCAGTACTTC
j_gene: TRBJ1-5; d_gene: NA; abundance: NA; len: 13; v_gene: TRBV6-5; CDR3aa: CASSLDHNQPQHF; CDR3nt: TGTGCCAGCAGTTTGGACCACAATCAGCCCCAGCATTTT
j_gene: TRBJ2-2; d_gene: TRBD2; abundance: NA; len: 16; v_gene: TRBV7-9; CDR3aa: CASSRSSGRGTGELFF; CDR3nt: TGTGCCAGCAGCCGCTCTAGCGGGAGGGGCACCGGGGAGCTGTTTTTT
j_gene: TRBJ1-4; d_gene: TRBD1; abundance: few; len: 15; v_gene: TRBV16; CDR3aa: CASSPQGATNEKLFF; CDR3nt: TGTGCCAGCAGCCCTCAGGGGGCGACTAATGAAAAACTGTTTTTT
j_gene: TRBJ1-2; d_gene: NA; abundance: many; len: 12; v_gene: TRBV6-6; CDR3aa: CASSDANYGYTF; CDR3nt: TGTGCCAGCAGCGACGCTAACTATGGCTACACCTTC
j_gene: TRBJ1-2; d_gene: NA; abundance: NA; len: 14; v_gene: TRBV6-2/TRBV6-3; CDR3aa: CASSSGALNYGYTF; CDR3nt: TGTGCCAGCAGTTCAGGGGCGCTTAACTATGGCTACACCTTC
j_gene: TRBJ2-7; d_gene: TRBD1; abundance: many; len: 15; v_gene: TRBV4-2; CDR3aa: CASSQGGQGAYEQYF; CDR3nt: TGTGCCAGCAGCCAAGGGGGACAGGGGGCCTACGAGCAGTACTTC
j_gene: TRBJ2-6; d_gene: NA; abundance: many; len: 16; v_gene: TRBV7-9; CDR3aa: CASSLVDRPGANVLTF; CDR3nt: TGTGCCAGCAGCTTAGTCGACAGACCTGGGGCCAACGTCCTGACTTTC
j_gene: TRBJ2-2; d_gene: TRBD2; abundance: NA; len: 15; v_gene: TRBV6-5; CDR3aa: CASSYLAGAAGELFF; CDR3nt: TGTGCCAGCAGTTACCTAGCGGGAGCGGCCGGGGAGCTGTTTTTT
j_gene: TRBJ2-1; d_gene: TRBD2; abundance: many; len: 15; v_gene: TRBV7-2; CDR3aa: CASSAAGLGVDEQFF; CDR3nt: TGTGCCAGCAGCGCAGCGGGACTAGGGGTAGATGAGCAGTTCTTC
j_gene: TRBJ1-5; d_gene: NA; abundance: many; len: 16; v_gene: TRBV4-2; CDR3aa: CASSLRTSYYPEPQHF; CDR3nt: TGTGCCAGCAGCCTTCGGACATCCTATTACCCGGAGCCCCAGCATTTT
j_gene: TRBJ2-7; d_gene: TRBD1; abundance: many; len: 13; v_gene: TRBV7-2; CDR3aa: CASSSRDRGLQYF; CDR3nt: TGTGCCAGCAGCTCTAGAGACAGGGGTTTGCAGTACTTC
j_gene: TRBJ2-3; d_gene: NA; abundance: many; len: 15; v_gene: TRBV2; CDR3aa: CASTDGGSSTDTQYF; CDR3nt: TGTGCCAGCACCGATGGGGGTTCCAGCACAGATACGCAGTATTTT
j_gene: TRBJ2-7; d_gene: TRBD2; abundance: many; len: 16; v_gene: TRBV7-6; CDR3aa: CASSPRSGGSSYEQYF; CDR3nt: TGTGCCAGCAGCCCGAGGAGCGGGGGGAGCTCCTACGAGCAGTACTTC
j_gene: TRBJ1-6; d_gene: NA; abundance: many; len: 15; v_gene: TRBV11-2; CDR3aa: CASSGPGRINSPLHF; CDR3nt: TGTGCCAGCAGCGGACCGGGACGGATTAATTCACCCCTCCACTTT
j_gene: TRBJ2-1; d_gene: NA; abundance: few; len: 16; v_gene: TRBV7-2; CDR3aa: CASSLATGLGGNEQFF; CDR3nt: TGTGCCAGCAGCTTAGCGACGGGACTCGGCGGCAATGAGCAGTTCTTC
j_gene: TRBJ2-1; d_gene: NA; abundance: many; len: 15; v_gene: TRBV4-1; CDR3aa: CASSQVQGRYNEQFF; CDR3nt: TGCGCCAGCAGCCAAGTACAGGGACGGTACAATGAGCAGTTCTTC
j_gene: TRBJ1-2; d_gene: NA; abundance: many; len: 16; v_gene: TRBV20-1; CDR3aa: CSASLRGGQLNYGYTF; CDR3nt: TGCAGTGCTAGCCTCAGGGGAGGACAGCTTAACTATGGCTACACCTTC
j_gene: TRBJ2-3; d_gene: NA; abundance: many; len: 17; v_gene: TRBV20-1; CDR3aa: CSARAPALGGSTDTQYF; CDR3nt: TGCAGTGCTAGGGCCCCGGCCCTCGGAGGAAGCACAGATACGCAGTATTTT
j_gene: TRBJ1-5; d_gene: TRBD1; abundance: many; len: 15; v_gene: TRBV24-1; CDR3aa: CATSARQGMNQPQHF; CDR3nt: TGTGCCACCAGTGCGAGACAGGGAATGAATCAGCCCCAGCATTTT
j_gene: TRBJ2-7; d_gene: NA; abundance: few; len: 14; v_gene: TRBV7-2; CDR3aa: CASSLGAVSYEQYF; CDR3nt: TGTGCCAGCAGCTTGGGGGCAGTCTCCTACGAGCAGTACTTC
j_gene: TRBJ1-2; d_gene: NA; abundance: few; len: 15; v_gene: TRBV3-1; CDR3aa: CASSQEFRGGYGYTF; CDR3nt: TGTGCCAGCAGCCAAGAATTCAGGGGCGGCTATGGCTACACCTTC
j_gene: TRBJ1-5; d_gene: NA; abundance: few; len: 14; v_gene: TRBV19; CDR3aa: CASSLGVSNQPQHF; CDR3nt: TGTGCCAGTAGTTTGGGGGTTAGCAATCAGCCCCAGCATTTT
j_gene: TRBJ2-2; d_gene: NA; abundance: few; len: 14; v_gene: TRBV29-1; CDR3aa: CSVTGTRTTGELFF; CDR3nt: TGCAGCGTTACCGGGACTCGCACTACCGGGGAGCTGTTTTTT
j_gene: TRBJ1-5; d_gene: NA; abundance: many; len: 15; v_gene: TRBV7-8; CDR3aa: CASSLASGRGEPQHF; CDR3nt: TGTGCCAGCAGCTTAGCGTCGGGCAGGGGAGAGCCCCAGCATTTT
j_gene: TRBJ2-4; d_gene: NA; abundance: many; len: 16; v_gene: TRBV27; CDR3aa: CASSLAPTSRINIQYF; CDR3nt: TGTGCCAGCAGTTTAGCCCCTACTAGCCGGATAAACATTCAGTACTTC
j_gene: TRBJ2-5; d_gene: TRBD2; abundance: NA; len: 15; v_gene: TRBV12-3/TRBV12-4; CDR3aa: CASRNSGGTRETQYF; CDR3nt: TGTGCCAGCCGGAATTCGGGGGGGACCAGGGAGACCCAGTACTTC
j_gene: TRBJ2-3; d_gene: TRBD2; abundance: many; len: 17; v_gene: TRBV24-1; CDR3aa: CATSEVGLAGFTDTQYF; CDR3nt: TGTGCCACCAGTGAGGTTGGGCTAGCGGGATTCACAGATACGCAGTATTTT
j_gene: TRBJ2-2; d_gene: NA; abundance: NA; len: 21; v_gene: TRBV4-2; CDR3aa: CASSQSLGAGQIDWNTGELFF; CDR3nt: TGTGCCAGCAGCCAGTCCCTTGGCGCGGGGCAAATCGATTGGAACACCGGGGAGCTGTTTTTT
j_gene: TRBJ1-1; d_gene: NA; abundance: NA; len: 12; v_gene: TRBV7-2; CDR3aa: CASSLGKSKAFF; CDR3nt: TGTGCCAGCAGCTTAGGAAAAAGTAAAGCTTTCTTT
j_gene: TRBJ1-1; d_gene: NA; abundance: many; len: 15; v_gene: TRBV3-1; CDR3aa: CASSYLTGLNTEAFF; CDR3nt: TGTGCCAGCAGCTACCTTACAGGGTTGAACACTGAAGCTTTCTTT
j_gene: TRBJ2-2; d_gene: NA; abundance: many; len: 16; v_gene: TRBV7-8; CDR3aa: CASSLDEGPNTGELFF; CDR3nt: TGTGCCAGCAGCTTAGATGAGGGACCGAACACCGGGGAGCTGTTTTTT
j_gene: TRBJ2-1; d_gene: TRBD2; abundance: NA; len: 14; v_gene: TRBV6-5; CDR3aa: CATRGAGGSNEQFF; CDR3nt: TGTGCCACCCGCGGCGCGGGAGGATCTAATGAGCAGTTCTTC
j_gene: TRBJ2-2; d_gene: NA; abundance: NA; len: 14; v_gene: TRBV19; CDR3aa: CASSLLGVTGELFF; CDR3nt: TGTGCCAGTAGTCTCCTAGGTGTCACCGGGGAGCTGTTTTTT
j_gene: TRBJ1-3; d_gene: NA; abundance: NA; len: 16; v_gene: TRBV18; CDR3aa: CASSDPSAGASNTIYF; CDR3nt: TGTGCCAGCTCGGACCCCTCGGCAGGGGCCTCAAACACCATATATTTT
j_gene: TRBJ1-1; d_gene: NA; abundance: NA; len: 13; v_gene: TRBV15; CDR3aa: CATSRDGDTEAFF; CDR3nt: TGTGCCACCAGCAGAGACGGGGACACTGAAGCTTTCTTT
j_gene: TRBJ1-2; d_gene: NA; abundance: few; len: 12; v_gene: TRBV29-1; CDR3aa: CSVHLPARGYTF; CDR3nt: TGCAGCGTCCACCTCCCGGCGCGTGGCTACACCTTC
j_gene: TRBJ2-2; d_gene: NA; abundance: NA; len: 14; v_gene: TRBV2; CDR3aa: CASSGQGDTGELFF; CDR3nt: TGTGCCAGCAGCGGACAAGGGGACACCGGGGAGCTGTTTTTT
j_gene: TRBJ2-3; d_gene: TRBD2; abundance: many; len: 15; v_gene: TRBV4-1; CDR3aa: CASSLGTSGGAAQYF; CDR3nt: TGCGCCAGCAGCCTTGGGACTAGCGGGGGGGCGGCGCAGTATTTT
j_gene: TRBJ1-5; d_gene: NA; abundance: many; len: 13; v_gene: TRBV24-1; CDR3aa: CATSARGNQPQHF; CDR3nt: TGTGCCACCAGTGCCCGCGGAAATCAGCCCCAGCATTTT
j_gene: TRBJ2-7; d_gene: NA; abundance: NA; len: 14; v_gene: TRBV29-1; CDR3aa: CSVEGVGTSYEQYF; CDR3nt: TGCAGCGTTGAAGGGGTTGGCACCTCGTACGAGCAGTACTTC
j_gene: TRBJ2-7; d_gene: NA; abundance: few; len: 16; v_gene: TRBV6-6; CDR3aa: CASNPPGRQSSYEQYF; CDR3nt: TGTGCCAGCAACCCTCCAGGGCGACAAAGCTCCTACGAGCAGTACTTC
j_gene: TRBJ1-3; d_gene: NA; abundance: NA; len: 13; v_gene: TRBV15; CDR3aa: CATSRGTENTIYF; CDR3nt: TGTGCCACCAGCAGAGGAACTGAAAACACCATATATTTT
j_gene: TRBJ1-1; d_gene: TRBD1; abundance: NA; len: 13; v_gene: TRBV28; CDR3aa: CASRGQGGTEAFF; CDR3nt: TGTGCCAGCAGGGGACAGGGGGGGACTGAAGCTTTCTTT
j_gene: TRBJ2-2; d_gene: NA; abundance: once; len: 13; v_gene: TRBV20-1; CDR3aa: CSADTGPTGELFF; CDR3nt: TGCAGTGCTGATACAGGGCCCACCGGGGAGCTGTTTTTT
j_gene: TRBJ2-3; d_gene: NA; abundance: NA; len: 14; v_gene: TRBV30; CDR3aa: CAWSVRKGTDTQYF; CDR3nt: TGTGCCTGGAGTGTACGAAAGGGCACAGATACGCAGTATTTT
j_gene: TRBJ2-2; d_gene: NA; abundance: NA; len: 12; v_gene: TRBV7-2; CDR3aa: CASSFSTGELFF; CDR3nt: TGTGCCAGCAGCTTCTCCACCGGGGAGCTGTTTTTT
j_gene: TRBJ2-2; d_gene: TRBD2; abundance: many; len: 15; v_gene: TRBV9; CDR3aa: CASSSGLAGVGELFF; CDR3nt: TGTGCCAGCAGCTCAGGACTAGCGGGAGTCGGAGAGCTGTTTTTT
j_gene: TRBJ2-3; d_gene: NA; abundance: few; len: 13; v_gene: TRBV12-3/TRBV12-4; CDR3aa: CASSPISPGTQYF; CDR3nt: TGTGCCAGCAGCCCCATTAGTCCGGGTACGCAGTATTTT
j_gene: TRBJ2-5; d_gene: NA; abundance: many; len: 12; v_gene: TRBV20-1; CDR3aa: CSATGLKETQYF; CDR3nt: TGCAGTGCCACTGGGCTGAAGGAGACCCAGTACTTC
j_gene: TRBJ2-6; d_gene: NA; abundance: many; len: 15; v_gene: TRBV28; CDR3aa: CASSMGRSGANVLTF; CDR3nt: TGTGCCAGCAGTATGGGCCGATCTGGGGCCAACGTCCTGACTTTC
j_gene: TRBJ1-1; d_gene: NA; abundance: many; len: 13; v_gene: TRBV6-1; CDR3aa: CASTVGGETEAFF; CDR3nt: TGTGCCAGCACTGTCGGCGGGGAAACTGAAGCTTTCTTT
j_gene: TRBJ1-4; d_gene: NA; abundance: few; len: 15; v_gene: TRBV7-2; CDR3aa: CASSTLGREGEKLFF; CDR3nt: TGTGCCAGCAGCACTCTCGGACGGGAGGGTGAAAAACTGTTTTTT
j_gene: TRBJ1-6; d_gene: NA; abundance: few; len: 18; v_gene: TRBV11-2; CDR3aa: CASSLKVQGVSYNSPLHF; CDR3nt: TGTGCCAGCAGCTTAAAGGTCCAGGGTGTCTCCTATAATTCACCCCTCCACTTT
j_gene: TRBJ2-1; d_gene: TRBD2; abundance: few; len: 18; v_gene: TRBV3-1; CDR3aa: CASSHSGLAGGPYNEQFF; CDR3nt: TGTGCCAGCAGCCACTCGGGACTAGCGGGGGGGCCCTACAATGAGCAGTTCTTC
j_gene: TRBJ1-1; d_gene: NA; abundance: NA; len: 12; v_gene: TRBV3-1; CDR3aa: CASSLSLTEAFF; CDR3nt: TGTGCCAGCAGCCTAAGCCTCACTGAAGCTTTCTTT
j_gene: TRBJ2-4; d_gene: NA; abundance: NA; len: 16; v_gene: TRBV5-4; CDR3aa: CASSLMGAEAKNIQYF; CDR3nt: TGTGCCAGCAGCTTGATGGGTGCGGAGGCCAAAAACATTCAGTACTTC
j_gene: TRBJ1-4; d_gene: NA; abundance: many; len: 15; v_gene: TRBV7-6; CDR3aa: CASSGETAPNEKLFF; CDR3nt: TGTGCCAGCAGCGGGGAGACAGCCCCTAATGAAAAACTGTTTTTT
j_gene: TRBJ1-2; d_gene: TRBD1; abundance: NA; len: 15; v_gene: TRBV30; CDR3aa: CAWRGQGFISYGYTF; CDR3nt: TGTGCCTGGAGGGGACAGGGATTCATCTCCTATGGCTACACCTTC